What follows are 18 T cell receptor beta chains derived from one specimen sequenced in a study of neurological immune-mediated disorders. MiXCR was run by TCRdb on the 5' RACE reads, yielding one entry per CDR3 protein. The sample lists 45,000 to 60,000 distinct CDR3 sequences; about 3.5% were seen once. The sequenced material came from PBMCs. Receptor source: a young man with multiple sclerosis.

In this sample, this clonotype turned up many times. This sequence joins TRBV29-1 and TRBJ2-5; 7 bases align to TRBD2. Germline lookup yields CDR1 SQVTM and CDR2 ANQGSEA. CDR3 length: 14 residues. J lost 5 bases, V lost 2 bases, and 8 bases had no gene match. As DNA, the CDR3 is TGCAGCGTTGAATGGGCGGGAGTAGTGGAGACCCAGTACTTC. Translation: CSVEWAGVVETQYF. Drawing the rest from reference TRBV29-1 and TRBJ2-5, the complete variable domain is SAVISQKPSRDICQRGTSLTIQCQVDSQVTMMFWYRQQPGQSLTLIATANQGSEATYESGFVIDKFPISRPNLTFSTLTVSNMSPEDSSIYLCSVEWAGVVETQYFGPGTRLLVL.

This clonotype was recorded at least ten times. J is TRBJ2-7 and V is TRBV29-1; the match to TRBD2 covers 8 bases. CDR1 is SQVTM and CDR2 is ANQGSEA in the germline V gene. The CDR3 consists of 13 residues. The V gene end was trimmed by 7 bases and the J gene end by 0 bases; junction bases not matched to a gene: 5. CDR3 nucleotides: TGCAGCGCTGCGGGAGGACTCTCCTACGAGCAGTACTTC. This gives the protein CSAAGGLSYEQYF.

This clonotype was observed many times. The J gene is TRBJ2-3, the V gene TRBV5-1; no clear D. The CDR3 extends over 16 amino acids. CDR1 SGHRS and CDR2 YFSETQ come from the germline V gene. Trimming took off 4 bases at V and 4 bases at J, with 19 bases between the two ends. CDR3 sequence (DNA): TGCGCCAGCAGCAAGGAACCCGGATTGGGATCAGATACGCAGTATTTT. This codes for CASSKEPGLGSDTQYF.

This clonotype was picked up many times. V and J are TRBV5-1 and TRBJ2-7, with D tentatively TRBD1 (5 bases). Germline CDR1 is SGHRS and CDR2 is YFSETQ. V dropped 5 bases and J dropped 2 bases, with 14 bases sitting between them. This CDR3 region has 14 residues. The CDR3 region is CASSTTARTYEQYF. The CDR3 DNA is TGCGCCAGCAGTACGACAGCCAGGACCTACGAGCAGTACTTC.

This clonotype has a count of ten or more. The V and J genes are TRBV7-7 and TRBJ2-3, with no clear D. The ends were cut back, 5 bases at V and 0 bases at J, with 12 bases in the middle. CDR3 length equals 15 residues. CDR1 is SSHAT, CDR2 FNYEAQ, per germline (reference sequence). CDR3 sequence reads: CASSPTPASTDTQYF. CDR3 coding DNA: TGTGCCAGCAGCCCCACACCGGCCAGCACAGATACGCAGTATTTT. Together with reference TRBV7-7 and TRBJ2-3, the CDR3 gives the full variable domain: GAGVSQSPRYKVTKRGQDVTLRCDPISSHATLYWYQQALGQGPEFLTYFNYEAQPDKSGLPSDRFSAERPEGSISTLTIQRTEQRDSAMYRCASSPTPASTDTQYFGPGTRLTVL.

This clonotype occurred many times. The V gene is TRBV30, the J gene TRBJ1-3; D call uncertain. CDR3 size: 15 residues. Trimming took off 0 bases at V and 0 bases at J, with 9 bases between the two ends. Germline V lookup: CDR1 GTSNPN, CDR2 SVGIG (reference sequence). CDR3 in amino acids: CAWSVRGTSGNTIYF. DNA of the CDR3: TGTGCCTGGAGTGTACGAGGAACCTCTGGAAACACCATATATTTT.

In this sample, this clonotype turned up many times. The CDR3 DNA sequence: TGCGCCAGCAGCCCTTGGGACAGGGGATACAATGAGCAGTTCTTC. This codes for CASSPWDRGYNEQFF. The V gene is TRBV4-1, the J gene TRBJ2-1; 10 bases are a match to TRBD1. Unmatched junction bases numbered 4, after V lost 4 bases and J lost 4 bases. The CDR3 totals 15 residues. The germline V gene encodes CDR1 MGHRA and CDR2 YSYEKL.

This clonotype occurred a few times. A much larger clone lies a single base off, so this may be a read error. The chain joins TRBV5-6 to TRBJ2-7; D is uncertain. The CDR3 sequence is 14 residues long. V was pared by 0 bases and J by 1 base, with 8 bases between. Per germline, CDR1 SGHDT and CDR2 YYEEEE. In DNA form, the CDR3 reads TGTGCCAGCAGCTTGGGAAAGAATTCCTACGAGCAGTACTTC. Amino acids: CASSLGKNSYEQYF.

This clonotype was detected many times. V is TRBV7-3 and J is TRBJ2-1, with 8 bases aligning to TRBD1. Germline-derived CDR1 and CDR2 are SGHTA and FQGTGA. The CDR3 runs to 13 residues. Trimming took 2 bases from V and 8 from J; bases not matched to a gene: 2. The DNA for the CDR3 is TGTGCCAGCAGCTTACAGGGGGCGGATGAGCAGTTCTTC. Protein: CASSLQGADEQFF.

This clonotype was seen many times. The rearrangement joins TRBV7-8 to TRBJ1-5; TRBD1 matches 8 bases. Unmatched junction bases numbered 4, after V lost 1 base and J lost 5 bases. Germline values: CDR1 SGHVS, CDR2 FQNEAQ. The CDR3 has 15 residues. This chain's CDR3 is CASSLVATGDQPQHF. The CDR3 nucleotides are TGTGCCAGCAGCTTAGTAGCGACAGGGGATCAGCCCCAGCATTTT.

This clonotype was counted ten times or more. The rearrangement uses TRBV12-3 or TRBV12-4 and TRBJ1-1; the D gene is possibly TRBD1 (5 bases). This CDR3 comprises 13 residues. V lost 5 bases to trimming and J lost 2 bases, with 9 bases between them. For the CDR3, the DNA is TGTGCCAGCAGTACAACAGGTAACACTGAAGCTTTCTTT. Translated: CASSTTGNTEAFF.

There are many counts of this clonotype. The chain employs TRBV7-6 and TRBJ2-1; no clear D gene. CDR1 is SGHVS and CDR2 is FNYEAQ in the germline V gene. Deletions cut 2 bases from V and 4 bases from J, with 12 bases between. There are 15 residues in the CDR3. The CDR3: CASSLLGAAYNEQFF. DNA of the CDR3: TGTGCCAGCAGCTTACTAGGCGCAGCTTACAATGAGCAGTTCTTC.

There are many counts of this clonotype. In DNA form, the CDR3 reads TGCAGTGCCCGGACAGGGGGGCAGCCCCAGCATTTT. Translated: CSARTGGQPQHF. V gene TRBV20-1 combines with J gene TRBJ1-5; TRBD1 matches 10 bases. CDR1 DFQATT and CDR2 SNEGSKA come from the germline V gene (reference sequence). This CDR3 spans 12 amino acids. With V trimmed by 6 bases and J by 7 bases, 3 bases remained unmatched.

This clonotype was recorded many times. The genes are TRBV4-1 and TRBJ1-1; TRBD1 might be the D (6 bases). This CDR3 region has 14 residues. Trimming took 4 bases from V and 4 from J, leaving 13 bases between them. CDR1 is MGHRA, CDR2 YSYEKL, per germline. The CDR3 protein is CASSPAGAGTEAFF. In DNA form, the CDR3 reads TGCGCCAGCAGCCCGGCGGGGGCGGGCACTGAAGCTTTCTTT.

The rearrangement joins TRBV28 to TRBJ2-7, with 7 positions matching TRBD2. CDR3 length: 12 residues. From germline, CDR1 is MDHEN and CDR2 SYDVKM. Germline trimming cut 8 bases from V and 5 bases from J; bases unmatched to any gene: 6. In DNA, the CDR3 is TGTGCCAGCGGACTAGAAATGAACGAGCAGTACTTC. This sequence encodes CASGLEMNEQYF. The variable domain in full, completed from reference TRBV28 and TRBJ2-7, reads DVKVTQSSRYLVKRTGEKVFLECVQDMDHENMFWYRQDPGLGLRLIYFSYDVKMKEKGDIPEGYSVSREKKERFSLILESASTNQTSMYLCASGLEMNEQYFGPGTRLTVT.

Turning to this clonotype: It may be a read error: a sequence one base away is much more abundant. The chain employs TRBV15 and TRBJ2-1; weak D call: TRBD2 (5 bases). Germline CDR1 LNHNV, CDR2 YYDKDF (reference sequence). This CDR3 is built from 15 residues. The germline V and J ends were trimmed by 1 base and 5 bases, with 12 bases remaining between them. This CDR3 reads CATSRGTRGNNEQFF. The CDR3 nucleotides are TGTGCCACCAGCAGAGGAACTAGAGGGAACAATGAGCAGTTCTTC.

This clonotype has ten or more counts. The rearrangement uses TRBV12-3 or TRBV12-4 and TRBJ1-5; a possible D gene is TRBD1 (5 bases). Trimming stripped 4 bases from V and 5 bases from J, with 12 bases between. The CDR3 runs 14 residues. The CDR3 region has the DNA TGTGCCAGCAGTTGGCAGGGCCCCGATCAGCCCCAGCATTTT. This codes for CASSWQGPDQPQHF.

This clonotype was seen repeatedly, ten times or more. The J gene is TRBJ2-1, the V gene TRBV7-3, with D uncertain. Germline values: CDR1 SGHTA, CDR2 FQGTGA. This CDR3 has 14 amino acids. The V gene lost 0 bases and the J gene lost 6 bases, with 9 bases spanning the gap. This CDR3 reads CASSLTIDSNEQFF. In DNA, the CDR3 is TGTGCCAGCAGCTTAACTATAGATTCCAATGAGCAGTTCTTC.